The 9 T cell receptor beta chains given below trace back to one sample, sequenced in a study of radiotherapy plus CTLA-4 blockade in lung cancer. Sequencing used immunoSEQ multiplex PCR; TCRdb keeps in-frame clones, though not all of them. Of some 110,000 clones listed, over 75% were seen once; the top ten hold 2.4%. The sequencing used peripheral blood, collected from a patient treated with radiotherapy plus ipilimumab. The receptors originated from a human donor with non-small cell lung cancer that progressed on radiotherapy plus ipilimumab. Some clones in this sample may be carry-over from other donors' samples.

This chain links TRBV7-3 with TRBJ1-2, with D tentatively TRBD1 (5 bases). Deletions cut 5 bases from V and 7 bases from J, with 14 bases between. This CDR3 contains 13 residues. Germline-derived CDR1 and CDR2 are SGHTA and FQGTGA. The CDR3 protein is CASSGTGTSGYTF. In nucleotides, the CDR3 is TGTGCCAGCAGCGGAACCGGGACCTCTGGCTACACCTTC.

V and J are TRBV2 and TRBJ2-5, with 10 bases fitting TRBD2. Germline CDR1 reads SNHLY; CDR2 reads FYNNEI. The V and J ends lost 1 base and 5 bases, in that order; junction bases with no gene match: 7. This CDR3 is built from 16 residues. The CDR3 DNA reads as TGTGCCAGCAGTGAAGGTACAGCGGGGGGGCAGGAGACCCAGTACTTC. This translates into CASSEGTAGGQETQYF. Full variable domain (missing parts from reference TRBV2 and TRBJ2-5): EPEVTQTPSHQVTQMGQEVILRCVPISNHLYFYWYRQILGQKVEFLVSFYNNEISEKSEIFDDQFSVERPDGSNFTLKIRSTKLEDSAMYFCASSEGTAGGQETQYFGPGTRLLVL.

V usage is TRBV6-6 and J usage is TRBJ1-4; 10 bases are shared with TRBD1. V lost 8 bases, J lost 8 bases, and 8 bases stayed unmatched. Per the germline V gene, CDR1 is MNHNY and CDR2 is SVGAGI (reference sequence). The CDR3 is 14 residues long. The CDR3 loop reads CASGWTGGSEKLFF. The CDR3, as DNA: TGTGCCAGCGGGTGGACAGGGGGAAGCGAAAAACTGTTTTTT.

The V call is TRBV20-1, the J call TRBJ1-2; no clear D gene. Between the trimmed V and J ends, which lost 3 bases and 7 bases, there was a span of 9 bases. The CDR3 sequence is 11 residues long. CDR1 is DFQATT, CDR2 SNEGSKA, per germline (reference sequence). The DNA of the CDR3 is TGCAGTGCTAGGGGCGGCGGTGGCTACACCTTC. Its translation: CSARGGGGYTF.

The chain uses TRBV7-2 and TRBJ2-2; perhaps TRBD1 as D (5 bases). V dropped 3 bases and J dropped 7 bases, with 18 bases sitting between them. Germline lookup yields CDR1 SGHTA and CDR2 FQGNSA. The CDR3 length is 16 residues. The CDR3 loop is CASSLIQGALGGELFF. Written as DNA, the CDR3 is TGTGCCAGCAGCTTGATTCAGGGCGCCTTAGGCGGGGAGCTGTTTTTT.

The chain has TRBV19 and TRBJ2-5, with 9 bases aligning to TRBD1. V dropped 2 bases and J dropped 6; count of bases not matched to a gene: 4. Germline loops: CDR1 LNHDA, CDR2 SQIVND (reference sequence). The CDR3 covers 14 residues. CDR3 sequence (DNA): TGTGCCAGTAGTATAACACAGGGGGCAAAGACCCAGTACTTC. It is translated as CASSITQGAKTQYF.

The gene calls are TRBV18 and TRBJ2-2; the D gene is possibly TRBD1 (6 bases). From germline, CDR1 is KGHSH and CDR2 LQKENI. This CDR3 has 16 amino acids. Trimming shortened V by 2 bases and J by 1 base, and 11 bases separated the two germline ends. CDR3 in amino acids: CASSPFWGQNTGELFF. CDR3 nucleotide sequence: TGTGCCAGCTCACCATTTTGGGGGCAGAACACCGGGGAGCTGTTTTTT.

This chain links TRBV7-8 with TRBJ1-5; 9 positions match TRBD1. J lost 1 base, V lost 7 bases, and 14 bases had no gene match. The CDR3 totals 18 residues. Per germline, CDR1 SGHVS and CDR2 FQNEAQ. The CDR3 bases are TGTGCCAGCACCCCCCGGGACAGGGAATCAGCCAGCAATCAGCCCCAGCATTTT. It is translated as CASTPRDRESASNQPQHF.

The chain couples TRBV4-1 to TRBJ2-5; tentative D call: TRBD1 (6 bases). TRBJ2-7 explains the end of the DNA better; the J call may be wrong. CDR3 length: 13 residues. Germline loops: CDR1 MGHRA, CDR2 YSYEKL. In DNA form, the CDR3 reads TGCGCCAGCAGCATTGACAGGACCTACGAGCAGTACTTC. Translated, it gives CASSIDRTYEQYF.